The T cell receptor beta chain described here comes from a study of blood T cell repertoires in COVID-19. Looking at the study overall: Donors in the United States, Italy and Spain gave samples during acute or convalescent COVID-19. Sample material is recorded as cDNA or gDNA derived from T cells, B-cell-depleted T cells, or PBMCs.

TCRdb keeps only in-frame clones here, not all; method: immunoSEQ multiplex PCR. Here the sample spans fewer than 300,000 clones, approximately 86% being singletons. The germline CDR1 and CDR2 sequences are SQVTM and ANQGSEA. The CDR3 runs to 12 residues. Trimming took 7 bases from V and 1 from J, leaving 10 bases between them. This chain joins TRBV29-1 and TRBJ1-1, with no clear D. The clonotype originates from a woman in her twenties or thirties with acute or convalescent COVID-19. Sequenced input: peripheral blood. The CDR3 spells CSGRQANTEAFF. CDR3 DNA sequence: TGCAGCGGACGGCAGGCGAACACTGAAGCTTTCTTT.